A single sample gave rise to the 8 T cell receptor beta chains below, sequenced in a study of breast tumors, draining lymph nodes, adjacent tissues. The lymph nodes were axillary draining lymph nodes from breast cancer patients. A single record per CDR3 protein comes from TCRdb applying MiXCR to the multiplex PCR reads. Found here are 140,000 to 150,000 distinct CDR3 sequences, approximately 29% of them singletons; the top ten hold 2.3%. Sequencing used axillary lymph node tissue. The receptor set was obtained from a female donor with breast cancer. Some clones in this sample may be carry-over from other donors' samples.

This clonotype was found many times. V usage is TRBV12-5 and J usage is TRBJ2-2; D perhaps matches TRBD1 (6 bases). The CDR3 consists of 14 residues. Trimming cost V 5 bases and J 2 bases, with 9 bases left between them. In germline, CDR1 is LGHNT, CDR2 FRNRAP. The CDR3 sequence: CASGQQGNTGELFF. The CDR3 DNA reads as TGTGCTAGTGGTCAACAGGGAAACACCGGGGAGCTGTTTTTT.

This clonotype was detected ten times or more. This chain joins TRBV18 and TRBJ2-7, with 13 bases matching TRBD2. CDR3 size: 16 residues. Germline V CDR1 and CDR2: KGHSH, LQKENI. V lost 5 bases to trimming and J lost 1 base; unmatched junction nucleotides: 5. The CDR3 spells CASSSTSGGGSYEQYF. DNA of the CDR3: TGTGCCAGCTCATCAACTAGCGGGGGGGGATCCTACGAGCAGTACTTC. Supplemented by reference TRBV18 and TRBJ2-7, the full variable domain reads NAGVMQNPRHLVRRRGQEARLRCSPMKGHSHVYWYRQLPEEGLKFMVYLQKENIIDESGMPKERFSAEFPKEGPSILRIQQVVRGDSAAYFCASSSTSGGGSYEQYFGPGTRLTVT.

This chain connects TRBV5-6 to TRBJ2-3; no reliable D call. The CDR3 sequence is 18 residues long. Germline CDR1 and CDR2: SGHDT and YYEEEE. Trimming took 4 bases from V and 0 from J, leaving 21 bases between them. Written as DNA, the CDR3 is TGTGCCAGCAGCGGGAAATTGACTTGGGCAGCTAGCACAGATACGCAGTATTTT. It translates to CASSGKLTWAASTDTQYF.

This clonotype was observed a handful of times. This chain uses TRBV19 with TRBJ1-1; tentative D call: TRBD1 (6 bases). The V gene's germline CDR1 is LNHDA and CDR2 SQIVND (reference sequence). Between the trimmed V and J ends, which lost 3 bases and 1 base, there was a span of 15 bases. The CDR3 totals 16 residues. In DNA, the CDR3 is TGTGCCAGTAGTATGGACAGTAGGATTGCGAACACTGAAGCTTTCTTT. Translated, it gives CASSMDSRIANTEAFF.

In its sample, this clonotype was seen many times. The V gene is TRBV24-1, the J gene TRBJ2-6, with D uncertain. The CDR3 runs 15 residues. V was clipped by 3 bases and J by 1 base, with 6 bases between them. CDR1 and CDR2 (germline): KGHDR, SFDVKD. The CDR3 loop reads CATSDGGSGANVLTF. CDR3 coding DNA: TGTGCCACCAGTGATGGTGGATCTGGGGCCAACGTCCTGACTTTC.

The chain uses TRBV19 and TRBJ2-7; D is tentatively TRBD1 or TRBD2 (5 bases each). Germline loops: CDR1 LNHDA, CDR2 SQIVND (reference sequence). The CDR3 loop spans 13 amino acids. Trimming left V 3 bases short and J 7 bases short, with 13 bases between. The CDR3: CASSIWDDEEQYF. The DNA for the CDR3 is TGTGCCAGTAGTATTTGGGACGATGAGGAGCAGTACTTC.

This clonotype was counted at least ten times. V and J are TRBV7-9 and TRBJ2-3; D gene uncertain. V lost 5 bases to trimming and J lost 0 bases, with 9 bases between them. Germline assignment: CDR1 SEHNR and CDR2 FQNEAQ (reference sequence). This CDR3 region has 14 residues. The CDR3 reads CASSRMESTDTQYF. CDR3 bases: TGTGCCAGCAGCCGGATGGAGAGCACAGATACGCAGTATTTT.

Turning to this clonotype: Relative to the germline gene, one junction end is altered; a read error may explain this. The CDR3 is CASGHRTGRQETRYF. CDR3 coding DNA: TGTGCCAGCGGCCACCGGACAGGGAGGCAAGAGACCCGGTACTTC. The chain has TRBV7-2 and TRBJ2-5; TRBD1 agrees at 8 bases. Germline V lookup: CDR1 SGHTA, CDR2 FQGNSA. This CDR3 comprises 15 residues.